The 20 T cell receptor beta chains presented below share a single source sample, sequenced in a study of OX40 agonist ivuxolimab in advanced cancers. The library was prepared using the immunoSEQ multiplex PCR assay. What TCRdb holds here is the immuneACCESS table cut down to in-frame rearrangements. Part of the clones is not present; checked against another copy, under half of the missing clones reflect an unresolved V gene, and the others are unexplained. In all, the sample holds under 200,000 clones, and 94% of those were seen once. The biggest ten clones account for 0.3% to 0.35% of the sample. The specimen was CD4+ or CD8+ T cells sorted from blood, collected in a trial of the OX40 agonist ivuxolimab. The receptor set was obtained from an adult with an advanced solid tumor such as melanoma, head and neck, liver or kidney cancer.

V is TRBV7-9 and J is TRBJ2-7; possible D gene TRBD2, 6 bases. The CDR3 contains 14 residues. The germline CDR1 and CDR2 sequences are SEHNR and FQNEAQ (reference sequence). Trimming cost V 5 bases and J 2 bases, with 13 bases left between them. Written as DNA, the CDR3 is TGTGCCAGCAGCCTGTTGGGGGAGGCCTACGAGCAGTACTTC. It specifies CASSLLGEAYEQYF.

This clone was found a few times. This sample also contains other DNA sequences that code for the same CDR3. The chain recombines TRBV6-5 with TRBJ1-2, with 8 bases matching TRBD1. Germline V gene data show CDR1 as MNHEY and CDR2 as SVGAGI. The CDR3 is 14 residues long. Trimming cost V 6 bases and J 2 bases; bases outside gene matches: 5. The CDR3 DNA sequence: TGTGCCAGCAGAGGACAGGGAAGGAACTATGGCTACACCTTC. This translates into CASRGQGRNYGYTF.

This clone was counted a single time. Distinct nucleotide sequences in the sample also encode this CDR3. The V gene is TRBV9, the J gene TRBJ2-3, with D unclear. CDR1 is SGDLS and CDR2 is YYNGEE in the germline V gene. This CDR3 has 12 residues. V was trimmed by 1 base and J by 2 bases, leaving 2 bases between them. The CDR3 loop reads CASSVSTDTQYF. CDR3 nucleotide sequence: TGTGCCAGCAGCGTATCCACAGATACGCAGTATTTT.

The CDR3: CASSIRGTSGSYNEQFF. In nucleotides, the CDR3 is TGTGCCAGCAGCATAAGAGGGACTAGCGGGTCCTACAATGAGCAGTTCTTC. The rearrangement joins TRBV7-2 to TRBJ2-1, with 12 bases aligning to TRBD2. The CDR3 extends over 17 amino acids. The trim removed 5 bases at V and 1 base at J, leaving 6 bases unmatched. Germline V gene lookup returns CDR1 SGHTA and CDR2 FQGNSA.

V usage is TRBV6-6 and J usage is TRBJ2-7; 10 bases are a match to TRBD2. The CDR3 totals 15 residues. Germline V lookup: CDR1 MNHNY, CDR2 SVGAGI (reference sequence). Germline trimming cut 6 bases from V and 0 bases from J; bases unmatched to any gene: 5. The CDR3 spells CASSLTSGTSYEQYF. CDR3 coding DNA: TGTGCCAGCAGCCTAACTAGCGGGACCTCCTACGAGCAGTACTTC.

V usage is TRBV7-2 and J usage is TRBJ1-4; a possible D gene is TRBD1 (5 bases). Trimming took 1 base from V and 0 from J, leaving 15 bases between them. CDR1 is SGHTA, CDR2 FQGNSA, per germline. CDR3 size: 18 residues. CDR3 in amino acids: CASSLGIEGLATNEKLFF. In nucleotides, the CDR3 is TGTGCCAGCAGCTTAGGGATTGAGGGGCTTGCAACTAATGAAAAACTGTTTTTT.

The chain uses TRBV4-3 and TRBJ2-1, with D perhaps being TRBD1 or TRBD2 (6 bases each). Germline CDR1 LGHNA, CDR2 YSLEER. Trimming took off 0 bases at V and 7 bases at J, with 16 bases between the two ends. The CDR3 spans 16 residues. The chain's CDR3 is CASSQDLGGRWNEQFF. For the CDR3, the DNA is TGCGCCAGCAGCCAAGATCTTGGGGGGCGCTGGAATGAGCAGTTCTTC.

The gene calls are TRBV27 and TRBJ1-2; D is possibly TRBD1 (5 bases). The V end was cut by 10 bases, the J end by 2 bases, with 14 bases between. Germline CDR1 and CDR2: MNHEY and SMNVEV (reference sequence). The CDR3 is made up of 13 amino acids. CDR3 coding DNA: TGTGCCACCCACCGCGGGGGGAACTATGGCTACACCTTC. Protein sequence: CATHRGGNYGYTF.

This clone was observed once. V usage is TRBV7-3 and J usage is TRBJ2-1; TRBD2 agrees at 9 bases. Germline lookup yields CDR1 SGHTA and CDR2 FQGTGA. CDR3 length equals 17 residues. J lost 1 base, V lost 1 base, and 5 bases had no gene match. As DNA, the CDR3 is TGTGCCAGCAGCTTAAGAGGGGCGGGAGGGTCCTACAATGAGCAGTTCTTC. Its protein product is CASSLRGAGGSYNEQFF.

V is TRBV6-6 and J is TRBJ1-1; no clear D. The germline gives CDR1 MNHNY, CDR2 SVGAGI (reference sequence). V gave up 6 bases and J gave up 8 bases, with 13 bases separating them. The CDR3 consists of 12 residues. CDR3 amino acids: CASSQGYEEAFF. The DNA for the CDR3 is TGTGCCAGCAGCCAAGGATACGAGGAAGCTTTCTTT.

The V call is TRBV6-5, the J call TRBJ1-4; D uncertain. Germline V gene sequence: CDR1 MNHEY, CDR2 SVGAGI. The ends were cut back, 2 bases at V and 8 bases at J, with 15 bases in the middle. The CDR3 consists of 15 residues. As DNA, the CDR3 is TGTGCCAGCAGTTACCGGCCGGCATTTGGGGAAAAACTGTTTTTT. It encodes CASSYRPAFGEKLFF.

CDR3 protein: CASSPSPRSNEQFF. The CDR3 DNA reads as TGTGCCAGCTCACCTTCCCCCCGAAGCAATGAGCAGTTCTTC. The chain combines TRBV18 with TRBJ2-1; D unclear. CDR1 is KGHSH and CDR2 is LQKENI in the germline V gene. The CDR3 has 14 residues. V lost 3 bases to trimming and J lost 6 bases, with 12 bases between them. The whole variable domain, filled in from reference TRBV18 and TRBJ2-1, reads NAGVMQNPRHLVRRRGQEARLRCSPMKGHSHVYWYRQLPEEGLKFMVYLQKENIIDESGMPKERFSAEFPKEGPSILRIQQVVRGDSAAYFCASSPSPRSNEQFFGPGTRLTVL.

A remark on this clone: At one of its ends the junction is not consistent with the germline gene, which may arise from a read error. The genes are TRBV7-9 and TRBJ1-1, with 12 bases lining up with TRBD1. This CDR3 region has 12 residues. Germline assignment: CDR1 SEHNR and CDR2 FQNEAQ (reference sequence). The CDR3 coding sequence is TGTGCCACAGACCGGGACAGGGGGCCCGTCCTCTTT. This sequence encodes CATDRDRGPVLF.

A single count supports this clone. This chain uses TRBV13 with TRBJ2-1; 10 bases fit TRBD2. Germline CDR1 PRHDT, CDR2 FYEKMQ (reference sequence). V shed 1 base and J 3 bases; nucleotides not matched to a gene: 9. The CDR3 runs 18 residues. The CDR3 protein is CASSLVVLAGVGYNEQFF. The CDR3 DNA reads TGTGCCAGCAGCTTAGTGGTCCTAGCGGGAGTAGGCTACAATGAGCAGTTCTTC.

The chain couples TRBV6-5 to TRBJ2-7, with 7 bases identical to TRBD1. The CDR3 sequence is 15 residues long. Per germline, CDR1 MNHEY and CDR2 SVGAGI. Unmatched junction bases numbered 12, after V lost 7 bases and J lost 3 bases. The DNA of the CDR3 is TGTGCCAGCATGCCCGGTTGGACAGGCCACTACGAGCAGTACTTC. It encodes CASMPGWTGHYEQYF.

V usage is TRBV27 and J usage is TRBJ2-5, with 10 nucleotides matching TRBD1. The CDR3 runs to 17 residues. V dropped 3 bases and J dropped 5; count of bases not matched to a gene: 12. Germline CDR1 is MNHEY and CDR2 is SMNVEV (reference sequence). CDR3 in DNA: TGTGCCAGCAGTTTGGTGCCGACAGGGGGCTTCGTCGAGACCCAGTACTTC. This codes for CASSLVPTGGFVETQYF.

The chain has TRBV10-3 and TRBJ1-2; D not certain. CDR3 length: 13 residues. CDR1 is ENHRY and CDR2 is SYGVKD in the germline V gene. V lost 6 bases to trimming and J lost 4 bases, with 12 bases between them. The CDR3 region has the DNA TGTGCCATCAGCACTCCGAGGAGCTATGGCTACACCTTC. Its protein product is CAISTPRSYGYTF.

The V call is TRBV7-3, the J call TRBJ2-3, with D possibly matching TRBD1 (6 bases). CDR1 and CDR2 (germline): SGHTA, FQGTGA. The ends were cut back, 5 bases at V and 4 bases at J, with 13 bases in the middle. CDR3 length: 14 amino acids. CDR3 region: CASSPQGRSDTQYF. CDR3 DNA sequence: TGTGCCAGCAGCCCCCAGGGGCGGTCAGATACGCAGTATTTT.

The chain carries TRBV28 and TRBJ2-6; 8 bases match TRBD1. CDR1 and CDR2 from the germline V gene are MDHEN and SYDVKM. The CDR3 is 17 amino acids. After removal of 7 bases from V and 3 bases from J, the junction contained 11 bases not matched to a gene. CDR3 in DNA: TGTGCCAGCACCAAGCCAGAGGACAGGGTTGGGGCCAACGTCCTGACTTTC. It translates to CASTKPEDRVGANVLTF.

The sample holds one count of this clone. The chain combines TRBV7-6 with TRBJ2-2; D is undetermined. The CDR3 length is 15 residues. V was cut by 5 bases and J by 4 bases, with 14 bases left in between. Germline loops: CDR1 SGHVS, CDR2 FNYEAQ. CDR3 in amino acids: CASSLNTVPTGELFF. The CDR3 nucleotides read TGTGCCAGCAGCCTGAACACAGTTCCCACCGGGGAGCTGTTTTTT.